This TCR beta chain stems from a study of PD-1 blockade in classical Hodgkin lymphoma. Relapse after autologous stem cell transplantation occurred in every patient, and brentuximab vedotin exposure varied. Patients reached a best response of complete response, partial response or progressive disease. Whole-study findings and limits: By C4D1, CD4+ diversity increased significantly, especially in complete responders. What drove the repertoire differences, possibly disease activity or prior therapy, has not been defined. Reports described newly diagnosed patients as having lower baseline TCR diversity than healthy donors.

As to this clone: The antigen is unknown.

This table comes from immunoSEQ multiplex PCR, and its TCRdb copy is limited to in-frame clones, with some not included. The sample comprises 30,000 to 45,000 clones, 88% of which are singletons, and approximately 7.5% rests with the top ten. This CDR3 region has 11 residues. CDR1 is SNHLY, CDR2 FYNNEI, per germline. V was clipped by 8 bases and J by 3 bases, with 7 bases between them. The rearrangement joins TRBV2 to TRBJ2-5, with D hard to call. The sample consisted of peripheral blood mononuclear cells (PBMCs), taken before the second cycle of nivolumab. This TCR came from a human donor with classical Hodgkin lymphoma. The CDR3 reads CASCFEETQYF. CDR3 coding DNA: TGTGCCAGCTGTTTTGAAGAGACCCAGTACTTC.